The source of this TCR beta chain is a study of blood T cell repertoires in COVID-19 (dated by TCRdb to the early 2020s). About the investigation overall: Samples covering the acute and convalescent phases of COVID-19 were provided by collaborators in the United States, Italy and Spain. The material from the prospective study consisted of cDNA or gDNA derived from T cells, B-cell-depleted T cells, or PBMCs. Deeply sampled blood TCRbeta repertoires from subjects exposed to, actively infected with, or recovered from COVID-19 were included in the dataset. The repertoires were released in a freely available public database intended as a resource for research on the immune response to SARS-CoV-2. The samples were drawn from the first 160 participants of the ongoing ImmuneRACE study and from 1,254 subjects provided by 6 global collaborators. Sample metadata almost always included a de-identified subject ID, COVID-19 status, age in years and sex. Where available, HLA class I and class II types were taken from metadata supplied by the sample provider and were not determined by assay-based typing. Study-wide conclusions, independent of this receptor: How much clinical and demographic metadata was included differed by source and by participant, and the metadata was provided uncurated.

TCRbeta CDR3 regions were amplified from genomic DNA using the immunoSEQ Assay, a bias-controlled multiplex PCR. As for the original processing: Nucleated cell counts per sample were estimated from amplification of reference gene primers within the assay. Sequence reads were collapsed and filtered to measure the absolute abundance of every unique TCRbeta CDR3 rearrangement. Productive Simpson clonality was computed per sample as the square root of Simpson's diversity index over productive rearrangements. TCRdb holds this immuneACCESS table with in-frame rearrangements only. Some clones are missing; in checked studies, unresolved V genes explain under half, and the rest has no known cause. V, J and clone size derive from that table, while D and trimming were established from the DNA sequence. This sample gives over 200,000 clones in total; approximately 84% of them show up just once. The top ten constitute approximately 8% of the sample.

Collaborating institutions collected whole blood in K2EDTA tubes following their own protocols. Collaborator samples were shipped for TCRbeta analysis as frozen whole blood, isolated PBMCs, or DNA extracted from either sample type. Details on this clone: Its antigen remains unidentified. No much larger clone exists at a distance of one base, and base qualities are not known.

The source is a woman in her fifties or sixties with active or convalescent COVID-19. The specimen sequenced was peripheral blood.

The CDR3 protein sequence reads: CASNTRQGFFNSPLHF. The DNA reads TGTGCCAGCAACACCCGACAGGGATTCTTTAATTCACCCCTCCACTTT. Rearrangement joined TRBV7-2 to TRBJ1-6; 7 bases in between match TRBD1. Based on the germline V gene, the CDR1 and CDR2 sequences are SGHTA and FQGNSA. Germline trimming: 7 bases from V, 6 bases from J; junction bases outside gene matches: 12. Including cysteine and phenylalanine, the CDR3 has 16 amino acids. CDR3 DNA is the only sequence kept; it has 48 bases, read in frame from the first base.